This TCR beta chain was sequenced in a study of early T cells in non-severe SARS-CoV-2 infection. Across the study: RNA in bulk from unsorted whole blood was sequenced, and chains were unpaired.

MiXCR, applied by TCRdb to the 5' RACE reads, yields one record per CDR3 protein. The sample shows 70,000 to 95,000 distinct CDR3 sequences, around a tenth of them seen only once. Study-wide results and limits: VDJdb-based matching was biased toward anti-spike CD8 responses and missed private and CD4 specificities.

The table lists this clonotype with a few counts. The antigen is not known. This TCR derives from an adult who was a healthcare worker with PCR-confirmed SARS-CoV-2 infection or an uninfected control (not recorded which). The specimen was whole blood.

The CDR3, as DNA: TGCAGTGCAGTCCGGGACAGGGCCGCCGAGCAGTACTTC. Its translation: CSAVRDRAAEQYF. This chain joins TRBV20-1 and TRBJ2-7, with 9 bases fitting TRBD1. This CDR3 comprises 13 residues. V was pared by 6 bases and J by 6 bases, with 9 bases of the junction left unmatched. The germline V gene encodes CDR1 DFQATT and CDR2 SNEGSKA (reference sequence).